A single sample gave rise to the 23 T cell receptor beta chains below, sequenced in a study of shared T cell receptors in the human thymus. Profiled with immunoSEQ multiplex PCR; TCRdb holds only in-frame clones, not every one. The table shows about 380,000 clones, with approximately 95% occurring only once. The source material was thymocytes. The receptors originated from a human donor.

This chain links TRBV11-2 with TRBJ2-5; the D call may be TRBD1 or TRBD2 (5 bases each). CDR1 is SGHAT and CDR2 is FQNNGV in the germline V gene. V was trimmed by 7 bases and J by 4 bases, leaving 16 bases between them. The CDR3 is made up of 14 amino acids. The CDR3 DNA follows: TGTGCCAGCATGACCCCCCGGGGCGCAGAGACCCAGTACTTC. This codes for CASMTPRGAETQYF.

The chain employs TRBV7-2 and TRBJ2-3; D not certain. CDR3 length: 10 amino acids. The V gene's germline CDR1 is SGHTA and CDR2 FQGNSA. V shed 8 bases and J shed 4 bases, with 4 bases lying between them. The CDR3 sequence: CASGPDTQYF. The CDR3 DNA reads TGTGCCAGCGGACCAGATACGCAGTATTTT.

V is TRBV7-9 and J is TRBJ1-3; 9 nucleotides match TRBD1. After removal of 5 bases from V and 0 bases from J, the junction contained 14 bases not matched to a gene. The CDR3 contains 19 residues. Germline V gives CDR1 SEHNR, CDR2 FQNEAQ (reference sequence). The CDR3: CASSGRDRATSFSGNTIYF. CDR3 nucleotide sequence: TGTGCCAGCAGCGGACGGGACAGGGCCACCTCATTCTCTGGAAACACCATATATTTT.

This clone was seen just once. The V call is TRBV11-3, the J call TRBJ2-3, with 10 bases aligning to TRBD2. V was pared by 6 bases and J by 4 bases, with 4 bases of the junction left unmatched. Germline-derived CDR1 and CDR2 are SGHNT and YENEEA. The CDR3 contains 14 residues. CDR3 in DNA: TGTGCCAGCAGTCCCGGACTAGCGGCAGATACGCAGTATTTT. It translates to CASSPGLAADTQYF. The whole variable domain, remainder taken from reference TRBV11-3 and TRBJ2-3, is EAGVVQSPRYKIIEKKQPVAFWCNPISGHNTLYWYLQNLGQGPELLIRYENEEAVDDSQLPKDRFSAERLKGVDSTLKIQPAELGDSAVYLCASSPGLAADTQYFGPGTRLTVL.

The rearrangement joins TRBV19 to TRBJ2-7; D possibly corresponds to TRBD2 (5 bases). CDR3 length: 14 residues. V was pared by 1 base and J by 7 bases, with 14 bases between. Germline lookup yields CDR1 LNHDA and CDR2 SQIVND (reference sequence). CDR3 protein: CASSIVSLRGEQYF. CDR3 nucleotide sequence: TGTGCCAGTAGTATAGTGTCCCTACGGGGTGAGCAGTACTTC.

The chain combines TRBV19 with TRBJ2-2, with 7 positions matching TRBD1. Germline V gene sequence: CDR1 LNHDA, CDR2 SQIVND (reference sequence). The CDR3 consists of 17 residues. The V segment lost 4 bases and the J segment 3 bases; nucleotides outside the gene matches: 11. CDR3 amino acids: CASSTRDSSPDTGELFF. The CDR3 bases are TGTGCCAGTAGTACTCGGGACAGCTCTCCGGACACCGGGGAGCTGTTTTTT.

The CDR3 DNA reads as TGTGCCAGCAGTCCAGGGACAGGGGACTACGAGCAGTACTTC. The encoded protein is CASSPGTGDYEQYF. The chain uses TRBV28 and TRBJ2-7; 10 bases are a match to TRBD1. Germline trimming cut 5 bases from V and 3 bases from J; bases unmatched to any gene: 4. Germline CDR1 is MDHEN and CDR2 is SYDVKM. This CDR3 comprises 14 residues.

This clone was detected a few times. This chain links TRBV5-4 with TRBJ2-7; 7 positions agree with TRBD2. V shed 1 base and J 5 bases; nucleotides not matched to a gene: 9. Germline CDR1 is SGHNT and CDR2 is YYREEE (reference sequence). The CDR3 extends over 15 amino acids. This CDR3 is CASSLLGEGSDEQYF. CDR3 coding DNA: TGTGCCAGCAGCTTGTTAGGGGAGGGAAGCGACGAGCAGTACTTC.

This clone has a single count. The chain has TRBV27 and TRBJ2-7; D may be TRBD1 or TRBD2 (5 bases each). The germline gives CDR1 MNHEY, CDR2 SMNVEV (reference sequence). This CDR3 contains 17 residues. Deletions cut 3 bases from V and 0 bases from J, with 18 bases between. As DNA, the CDR3 is TGTGCCAGCAGTTTTTCCAGGGAGACCATCAACTCCTACGAGCAGTACTTC. It translates to CASSFSRETINSYEQYF.

The chain recombines TRBV13 with TRBJ2-7; 8 nucleotides align to TRBD2. J was trimmed by 4 bases and V by 1 base; bases with no gene match: 6. The germline V gene has CDR1 PRHDT and CDR2 FYEKMQ (reference sequence). This CDR3 has 15 amino acids. The chain's CDR3 is CASSLVSSGPYEQYF. DNA of the CDR3: TGTGCCAGCAGCTTAGTGTCTAGCGGGCCTTACGAGCAGTACTTC.

The V call is TRBV27, the J call TRBJ2-7; TRBD2 matches at 15 bases. CDR1 MNHEY and CDR2 SMNVEV come from the germline V gene (reference sequence). The CDR3 is 19 residues long. V gave up 4 bases and J gave up 3 bases; unmatched junction bases: 13. The CDR3: CASSSRTSGRAGLDYEQYF. The DNA for the CDR3 is TGTGCCAGCAGTTCGCGGACTAGCGGGAGGGCCGGTCTCGACTACGAGCAGTACTTC.

The genes are TRBV7-9 and TRBJ2-5; 10 positions match TRBD1. The CDR3 runs to 16 residues. V was clipped by 2 bases and J by 5 bases; unmatched bases: 8. Germline CDR1 SEHNR, CDR2 FQNEAQ (reference sequence). The DNA for the CDR3 is TGTGCCAGCAGCTTATTTGGGGACAGGGGAAGCGAGACCCAGTACTTC. It yields the protein CASSLFGDRGSETQYF.

V gene TRBV28 combines with J gene TRBJ2-7, with D possibly matching TRBD2 (6 bases). Germline CDR1 reads MDHEN; CDR2 reads SYDVKM. V was trimmed by 5 bases and J by 0 bases, leaving 23 bases between them. The CDR3 extends over 18 amino acids. The CDR3: CASSPLPSDYPASYEQYF. For the CDR3, the DNA is TGTGCCAGCAGTCCCCTTCCATCGGACTACCCGGCCTCCTACGAGCAGTACTTC.

The chain carries TRBV7-9 and TRBJ2-5; 7 bases align to TRBD2. The CDR3 extends over 16 amino acids. V was clipped by 7 bases and J by 2 bases; unmatched bases: 13. Germline CDR1 and CDR2: SEHNR and FQNEAQ (reference sequence). CDR3 loop: CASNPRRESLQETQYF. CDR3 in DNA: TGTGCCAGCAACCCTAGGCGGGAGTCCCTACAAGAGACCCAGTACTTC.

This clone has a handful of counts. The V gene is TRBV30, the J gene TRBJ1-1; D uncertain. The V end lost 0 bases, the J end lost 7 bases, and 12 bases lay between the germline ends. The V gene's germline CDR1 is GTSNPN and CDR2 SVGIG (reference sequence). The CDR3 extends over 13 amino acids. CDR3 protein: CAWSVHEYLEAFF. DNA for the CDR3: TGTGCCTGGAGTGTACACGAATACCTTGAAGCTTTCTTT.

The chain employs TRBV27 and TRBJ1-4; 7 bases are shared with TRBD1. Germline assignment: CDR1 MNHEY and CDR2 SMNVEV (reference sequence). The CDR3 spans 18 residues. With V trimmed by 4 bases and J by 1 base, 12 bases remained unmatched. Here the CDR3 DNA reads TGTGCCAGCAGTTCCTTGACAGGGTACGACGTAACTAATGAAAAACTGTTTTTT. It encodes CASSSLTGYDVTNEKLFF.

The rearrangement links TRBV4-1 to TRBJ2-1; TRBD2 matches at 8 bases. The CDR3 is made up of 16 amino acids. V lost 0 bases and J lost 4; bases outside the gene matches: 5. Germline-derived CDR1 and CDR2 are MGHRA and YSYEKL. As DNA, the CDR3 is TGCGCCAGCAGCCAAGATGATCGGGAGGGTTACAATGAGCAGTTCTTC. Amino acids: CASSQDDREGYNEQFF.

The V gene is TRBV27, the J gene TRBJ2-1; 9 nucleotides align to TRBD2. The germline V gene has CDR1 MNHEY and CDR2 SMNVEV (reference sequence). The CDR3 loop spans 16 amino acids. J lost 9 bases, V lost 7 bases, and 16 bases had no gene match. CDR3 protein: CASTQGWASGTSEQFF. CDR3 DNA: TGTGCCAGCACCCAAGGGTGGGCTAGCGGGACCTCTGAGCAGTTCTTC.

This chain connects TRBV7-3 to TRBJ1-5; 8 bases line up with TRBD1. This CDR3 has 15 amino acids. Looked up from germline, CDR1 is SGHTA and CDR2 is FQGTGA. Trimming at V came to 5 bases and at J to 2 bases, leaving 5 bases not matched to a gene. CDR3 residues: CASSKDRARNQPQHF. In DNA form, the CDR3 reads TGTGCCAGCAGCAAGGACAGGGCACGCAATCAGCCCCAGCATTTT.

This clone was observed a single time. CDR3 sequence: CASSHYLIGQEVDTEAFF. In nucleotides, the CDR3 is TGTGCCAGCAGCCACTACTTAATTGGACAGGAGGTTGACACTGAAGCTTTCTTT. This chain joins TRBV7-9 and TRBJ1-1, with 7 positions matching TRBD1. Germline lookup yields CDR1 SEHNR and CDR2 FQNEAQ (reference sequence). This CDR3 is 18 amino acids long. V lost 5 bases and J lost 3; bases outside the gene matches: 18. The full variable domain, in which reference TRBV7-9 and TRBJ1-1 provide the parts outside the CDR3, is DTGVSQNPRHKITKRGQNVTFRCDPISEHNRLYWYRQTLGQGPEFLTYFQNEAQLEKSRLLSDRFSAERPKGSFSTLEIQRTEQGDSAMYLCASSHYLIGQEVDTEAFFGQGTRLTVV.

In its sample, this clone was seen once. J is TRBJ2-1 and V is TRBV7-6; tentatively, D is TRBD2 (5 bases). Trimming pared 4 bases from V and 5 bases from J, leaving 9 bases between. CDR3 length: 13 residues. Germline-derived CDR1 and CDR2 are SGHVS and FNYEAQ. In DNA, the CDR3 is TGTGCCAGCAGCTCAGCGGAAAACAATGAGCAGTTCTTC. It yields the protein CASSSAENNEQFF.

The CDR3 is CASSTTGWELAQYF. The CDR3, as DNA: TGTGCCAGCAGTACTACCGGTTGGGAACTAGCCCAGTACTTC. This chain joins TRBV7-2 and TRBJ2-5, with a possible D match to TRBD2 (5 bases). The CDR3 consists of 14 residues. V lost 6 bases, J lost 9 bases, and 20 bases lay in between. Germline-derived CDR1 and CDR2 are SGHTA and FQGNSA.

This sequence joins TRBV5-1 and TRBJ2-3; 8 nucleotides align to TRBD1. Germline CDR1 SGHRS, CDR2 YFSETQ. With V trimmed by 0 bases and J by 2 bases, 5 bases remained unmatched. The CDR3 has 16 amino acids. The CDR3 bases are TGCGCCAGCAGCTTGGAGGGACAGGTGCCCACAGATACGCAGTATTTT. Amino acid sequence: CASSLEGQVPTDTQYF.